This T cell receptor (beta chain) was sequenced for a study of shared clonotypes between healthy human individuals. As regards this clone: What it binds is not known.

Researchers ran the assay at a deep level. Some clones are missing from TCRdb's copy, which holds only in-frame ones; the method was immunoSEQ multiplex PCR. The table has around 1,000,000 clones, roughly 80% seen once. Study-level results: Generation of non-shared clonotypes was less probable than generation of clonotypes shared by all four donors. The rarefaction results pointed to incomplete sorted-subset sequencing despite large depth. Clonotype sharing among donors was thought likely to change with sequencing depth.

The CDR3 has 15 residues. Germline CDR1 is SGHRS and CDR2 is YFSETQ. Trimming cost V 0 bases and J 0 bases, with 7 bases left between them. The TCR sequence derives from a man aged 18 to 29 in good health. Some clones in this sample may be carry-over from other donors' samples. Sample: memory CD4+ T cells from PBMCs. Subset: CD45RA-negative fraction. This rearrangement joins TRBV5-1 to TRBJ2-1, with D perhaps TRBD2 (6 bases). CDR3 protein: CASSLAGVSYNEQFF. The CDR3 nucleotides read TGCGCCAGCAGCTTGGCGGGAGTCTCCTACAATGAGCAGTTCTTC.